This entry lists 8 T cell receptor beta chains sequenced from one sample in a study of shared clonotypes between healthy human individuals. TCRdb's copy holds only in-frame clones and misses some; the assay was immunoSEQ multiplex PCR. The table has roughly 490,000 clones, 79% seen once; the top ten hold more than 10%. The sequenced sample was PBMCs. These receptors originate from a middle-aged woman in good health. Some clones in this sample may be carry-over from other donors' samples.

V and J are TRBV5-6 and TRBJ2-5; TRBD1 agrees at 7 bases. V was pared by 4 bases and J by 3 bases, with 9 bases of the junction left unmatched. CDR1 and CDR2 (germline): SGHDT, YYEEEE. This CDR3 region has 15 residues. The CDR3 region is CASSLLLTGKETQYF. Written as DNA, the CDR3 is TGTGCCAGCAGCCTACTCCTGACAGGGAAAGAGACCCAGTACTTC. Together with reference TRBV5-6 and TRBJ2-5, the CDR3 gives the full variable domain: DAGVTQSPTHLIKTRGQQVTLRCSPKSGHDTVSWYQQALGQGPQFIFQYYEEEERQRGNFPDRFSGHQFPNYSSELNVNALLLGDSALYLCASSLLLTGKETQYFGPGTRLLVL.

This clone was observed a handful of times. This rearrangement joins TRBV5-1 to TRBJ2-5, with D perhaps TRBD1 (5 bases). Trimming left V 4 bases short and J 5 bases short, with 12 bases between. The CDR3 is made up of 13 amino acids. Germline CDR1 is SGHRS and CDR2 is YFSETQ. CDR3 bases: TGCGCCAGCAGCCCTCGACAGAGGGAGACCCAGTACTTC. This sequence encodes CASSPRQRETQYF.

The J gene is TRBJ2-7, the V gene TRBV23-1, with 7 bases identical to TRBD1. TRBV23-1 is reported as an ORF; its role is uncertain. This CDR3 region has 12 residues. V lost 4 bases, J lost 7 bases, and 4 bases stayed unmatched. DNA of the CDR3: TGCGCCAGCAGTCGACGGGACAGAGAGCAGTACTTC. Protein: CASSRRDREQYF.

V and J are TRBV13 and TRBJ2-1, with 8 positions matching TRBD2. The V and J ends lost 6 bases and 4 bases, in that order; junction bases with no gene match: 5. From germline, CDR1 is PRHDT and CDR2 FYEKMQ (reference sequence). The CDR3 length is 14 residues. CDR3 nucleotide sequence: TGTGCCAGCAGAGTGGGACTAGATTACAATGAGCAGTTCTTC. Translated, it gives CASRVGLDYNEQFF.

The chain has TRBV19 and TRBJ2-5; 14 nucleotides agree with TRBD2. CDR1 is LNHDA and CDR2 is SQIVND in the germline V gene (reference sequence). The CDR3 has 17 residues. V dropped 6 bases and J dropped 3; count of bases not matched to a gene: 9. CDR3 sequence (DNA): TGTGCCAGTAGCCCTTCTTGGGGACTAGCGGGAGAAGAGACCCAGTACTTC. Translation gives CASSPSWGLAGEETQYF.

This rearrangement joins TRBV19 to TRBJ2-4; D is ambiguous. Germline loops: CDR1 LNHDA, CDR2 SQIVND (reference sequence). Between the trimmed V and J ends, which lost 4 bases and 6 bases, there was a span of 4 bases. The CDR3 loop spans 11 amino acids. The CDR3 reads CASSSGNIQYF. CDR3 bases: TGTGCCAGTAGTAGCGGAAACATTCAGTACTTC.

The chain combines TRBV13 with TRBJ2-1; the D gene is possibly TRBD1 (5 bases). This CDR3 region has 17 residues. V was clipped by 0 bases and J by 4 bases, with 16 bases between them. CDR1 and CDR2 from the germline V gene are PRHDT and FYEKMQ (reference sequence). The CDR3: CASSLGQLGADYNEQFF. The CDR3 bases are TGTGCCAGCAGCTTAGGCCAACTTGGGGCGGATTACAATGAGCAGTTCTTC. The entire variable domain, with the rest obtained from reference TRBV13 and TRBJ2-1, is as follows: AAGVIQSPRHLIKEKRETATLKCYPIPRHDTVYWYQQGPGQDPQFLISFYEKMQSDKGSIPDRFSAQQFSDYHSELNMSSLELGDSALYFCASSLGQLGADYNEQFFGPGTRLTVL.

The genes are TRBV11-2 and TRBJ1-3, with a possible D match to TRBD1 (5 bases). This CDR3 has 18 residues. V lost 5 bases and J 2 bases, leaving 22 bases between the germline ends. Germline CDR1 SGHAT, CDR2 FQNNGV. CDR3 protein: CASSVHRRTYIPGNTIYF. CDR3 DNA sequence: TGTGCCAGCAGCGTCCACCGTAGGACATATATTCCTGGAAACACCATATATTTT.